This TCR beta chain stems from a study of regulatory T cells in long-lasting Graves disease. V dropped 1 base and J dropped 1 base, with 8 bases sitting between them. CDR1 and CDR2 (germline): LNHDA, SQIVND (reference sequence). This CDR3 contains 14 residues. Building of the TCR beta libraries involved iRepertoire HTBI primers and Arm-PCR of CDR3 regions. TCRdb ran MiXCR on the multiplex PCR reads and lists one entry per CDR3 protein. The table includes some 340,000 distinct CDR3 sequences, 23% detected once. Regarding time point: persistent/refractory GD, antithyroid drugs over 5 years with positive TRAb. RNA extracted from PBMCs served as the sequencing template.

The chain combines TRBV19 with TRBJ2-7; D is ambiguous. This specimen was peripheral blood mononuclear cells (PBMCs), taken when the disease was refractory, from a patient treated with antithyroid drugs. This clonotype was sampled from a woman in her thirties or forties with Graves disease. The CDR3 spells CASSIAHSSYEQYF. For the CDR3, the DNA is TGTGCCAGTAGTATAGCCCACAGTTCCTACGAGCAGTACTTC.